The clone carrying this T cell receptor (beta chain) was seen many times. Its antigen is not identified. The data derive from a study of identical twins. Per the germline V gene, CDR1 is SQVTM and CDR2 is ANQGSEA. The trim removed 4 bases at V and 9 bases at J, leaving 7 bases unmatched. CDR3 size: 13 residues. Regarding the study as a whole: Diverse VJ usage suggested most zero-insertion clonotypes were not invariant T cells. Excess low generation probability was seen in twin-shared out-of-frame alpha sequences. Fewer insertions characterized abundant cord blood beta clonotypes, whereas memory repertoires showed none.

Unique molecular identifiers were present on cDNA, and template switching added a universal primer site. One entry per CDR3 protein, called by TCRdb with MiXCR from the 5' RACE reads. The table has roughly 690,000 distinct CDR3 sequences, 6.1% seen once; the top ten hold roughly 1.6%. The gene calls are TRBV29-1 and TRBJ2-1, with 9 bases fitting TRBD1. The TCR comes from a man aged 18 to 35 in good health. The sequenced sample was naive T cells sorted from blood. The chain's CDR3 is CSVGTGEPSEQFF. The CDR3 nucleotides read TGCAGCGTTGGGACAGGGGAACCTAGTGAGCAGTTCTTC.